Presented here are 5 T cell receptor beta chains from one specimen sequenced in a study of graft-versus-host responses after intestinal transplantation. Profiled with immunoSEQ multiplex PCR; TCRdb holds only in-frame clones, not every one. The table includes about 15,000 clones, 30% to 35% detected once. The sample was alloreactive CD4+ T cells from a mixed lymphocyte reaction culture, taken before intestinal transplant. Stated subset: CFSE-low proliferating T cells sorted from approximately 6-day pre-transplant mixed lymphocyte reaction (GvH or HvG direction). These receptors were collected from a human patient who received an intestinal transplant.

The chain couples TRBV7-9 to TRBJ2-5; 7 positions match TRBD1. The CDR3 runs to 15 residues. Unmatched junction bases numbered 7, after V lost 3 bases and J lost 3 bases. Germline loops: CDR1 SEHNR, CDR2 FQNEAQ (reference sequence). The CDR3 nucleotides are TGTGCCAGCAGCTTGCGACAGGGAGCGGAAGAGACCCAGTACTTC. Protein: CASSLRQGAEETQYF.

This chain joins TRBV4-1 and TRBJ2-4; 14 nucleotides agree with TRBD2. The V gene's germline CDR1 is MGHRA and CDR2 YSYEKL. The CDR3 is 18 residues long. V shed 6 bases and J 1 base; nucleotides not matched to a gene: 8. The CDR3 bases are TGCGCCAGCAGTCAGACTAGCGGGAGGGGGAGGGCCAAAAACATTCAGTACTTC. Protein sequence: CASSQTSGRGRAKNIQYF.

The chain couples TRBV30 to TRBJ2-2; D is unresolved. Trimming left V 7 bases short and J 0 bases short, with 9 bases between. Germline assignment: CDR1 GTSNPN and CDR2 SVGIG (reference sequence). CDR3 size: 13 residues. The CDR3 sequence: CASGRTNTGELFF. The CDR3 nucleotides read TGTGCCTCAGGCAGGACGAACACCGGGGAGCTGTTTTTT.

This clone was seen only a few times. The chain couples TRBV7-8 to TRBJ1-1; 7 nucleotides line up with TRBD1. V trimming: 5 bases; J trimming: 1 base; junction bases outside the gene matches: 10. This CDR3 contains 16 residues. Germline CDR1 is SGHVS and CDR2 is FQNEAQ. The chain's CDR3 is CASSPDRVRENTEAFF. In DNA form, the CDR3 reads TGTGCCAGCAGCCCCGACAGGGTAAGGGAGAACACTGAAGCTTTCTTT.

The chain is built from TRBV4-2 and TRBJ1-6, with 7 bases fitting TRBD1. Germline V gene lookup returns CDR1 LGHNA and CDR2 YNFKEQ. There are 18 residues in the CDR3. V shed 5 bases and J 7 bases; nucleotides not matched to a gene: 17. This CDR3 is CASSTRVMEGAVNSPLHF. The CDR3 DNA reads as TGTGCCAGCAGCACACGGGTGATGGAGGGGGCTGTCAATTCACCCCTCCACTTT.